This section outlines one TCR beta chain sequence together with its context. Its antigen remains unidentified. The data are from a study of regulatory and conventional T cells in RAG deficiency. Study-level findings and limits: Shannon entropy fell and Simpson indices rose in RAG-deficient patients. Treg unique TCR beta sequences were approximately 100-fold fewer in Omenn syndrome and CID/AS patients than controls. In Omenn syndrome, Treg and Tconv repertoires overlapped >85%.

The sorted conventional CD4+ T cells were CD25-low and CD127-high, with genomic DNA sequenced. With 3 bases removed from V and 5 bases from J, the gap between germline ends came to 24 bases. Germline CDR1 and CDR2: MNHNS and SASEGT. The CDR3 extends over 18 amino acids. The data were produced by immunoSEQ multiplex PCR, yet TCRdb's version contains in-frame clones alone and is incomplete. The table lists some 21,000 clones, roughly 93% of them singletons, with less than 0.95% in the top ten. The same data also went into a second study, on regulatory T cells. That source reports: The PCR used 52 TRBV and 13 TRBJ primers.

Sequenced sample: CD4+ T cells sorted from blood. This chain joins TRBV6-1 and TRBJ2-3; weak D call: TRBD2 (6 bases). This TCR was recovered from a human donor in good health. CDR3 sequence: CASSERGDSGSWLDTQYF. In DNA, the CDR3 is TGTGCCAGCAGTGAGAGGGGCGACAGCGGGTCTTGGTTAGATACGCAGTATTTT.